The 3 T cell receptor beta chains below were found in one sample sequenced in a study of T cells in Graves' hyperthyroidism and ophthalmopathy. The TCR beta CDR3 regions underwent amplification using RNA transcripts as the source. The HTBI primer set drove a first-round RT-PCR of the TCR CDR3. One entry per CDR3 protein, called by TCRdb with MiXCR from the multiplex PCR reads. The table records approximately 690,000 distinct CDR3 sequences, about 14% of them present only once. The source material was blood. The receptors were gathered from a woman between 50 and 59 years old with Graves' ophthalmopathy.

In DNA, the CDR3 is TGTGCCAGCAGCGCAACCGGGGCCATCACAGATACGCAGTATTTT. It is translated as CASSATGAITDTQYF. The V and J genes are TRBV7-3 and TRBJ2-3; D is tentatively TRBD1 or TRBD2 (5 bases each). Trimming pared 5 bases from V and 2 bases from J, leaving 14 bases between. The CDR3 covers 15 residues. CDR1 is SGHTA, CDR2 FQGTGA, per germline.

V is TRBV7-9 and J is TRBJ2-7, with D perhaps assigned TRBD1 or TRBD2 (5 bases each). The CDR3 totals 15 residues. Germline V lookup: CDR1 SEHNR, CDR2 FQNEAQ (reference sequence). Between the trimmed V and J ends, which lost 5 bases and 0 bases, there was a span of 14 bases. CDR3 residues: CASSRRDGSSYEQYF. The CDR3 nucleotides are TGTGCCAGCAGCAGAAGGGACGGTAGCTCCTACGAGCAGTACTTC.

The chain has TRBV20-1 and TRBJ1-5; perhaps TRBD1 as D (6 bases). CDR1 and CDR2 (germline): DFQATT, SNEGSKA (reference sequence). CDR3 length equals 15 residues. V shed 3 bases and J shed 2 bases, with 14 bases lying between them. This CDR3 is CSASFRGIGNQPQHF. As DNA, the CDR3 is TGCAGTGCTAGTTTTAGGGGGATTGGCAATCAGCCCCAGCATTTT.